What follows are 7 T cell receptor beta chains derived from one specimen sequenced in a study of high-grade serous ovarian cancer treatment subgroups. Here immunoSEQ multiplex PCR was the method, and the copy in TCRdb shows in-frame clones only, minus some. The sample yields over 9,000 clones, around 83% seen once. Tumor samples were obtained before definitive surgery or chemotherapy. The source material was tumor tissue. The origin of the receptors is a human donor with high-grade serous ovarian cancer.

This rearrangement joins TRBV6-1 to TRBJ1-5, with 7 bases lining up with TRBD1. Unmatched junction bases numbered 7, after V lost 1 base and J lost 7 bases. This CDR3 is built from 15 residues. The V gene's germline CDR1 is MNHNS and CDR2 SASEGT. The CDR3, as DNA: TGTGCCAGCAGTGAAGACACAGGGGAAGGGCAGCCCCAGCATTTT. Its translation: CASSEDTGEGQPQHF.

This chain joins TRBV11-2 and TRBJ2-3; TRBD2 matches 13 bases. There are 19 residues in the CDR3. With V trimmed by 3 bases and J by 6 bases, 15 bases remained unmatched. Germline lookup yields CDR1 SGHAT and CDR2 FQNNGV. CDR3 sequence (DNA): TGTGCCAGCAGCTTGGCGGGACTAGCGGGACTTATAGATATGGATACGCAGTATTTT. Encoded protein: CASSLAGLAGLIDMDTQYF.

J is TRBJ2-7 and V is TRBV28; D uncertain. The CDR3 is made up of 14 amino acids. V lost 6 bases to trimming and J lost 4 bases, with 16 bases between them. Germline CDR1 reads MDHEN; CDR2 reads SYDVKM. Written as DNA, the CDR3 is TGTGCCAGCAGCCGGAGTTACCGTGCTTACGAGCAGTACTTC. Its protein is CASSRSYRAYEQYF. The whole variable domain, filled in from reference TRBV28 and TRBJ2-7, reads DVKVTQSSRYLVKRTGEKVFLECVQDMDHENMFWYRQDPGLGLRLIYFSYDVKMKEKGDIPEGYSVSREKKERFSLILESASTNQTSMYLCASSRSYRAYEQYFGPGTRLTVT.

This chain uses TRBV6-6 with TRBJ2-7, with 11 nucleotides matching TRBD2. CDR3 length equals 13 residues. V lost 8 bases, J lost 4 bases, and 4 bases stayed unmatched. CDR1 is MNHNY, CDR2 SVGAGI, per germline (reference sequence). CDR3 nucleotide sequence: TGTGCCAGCGTTGGGACTAGCGGTTACGAGCAGTACTTC. It specifies CASVGTSGYEQYF.

The J gene is TRBJ1-1, the V gene TRBV6-6; D unresolved. This CDR3 is built from 15 residues. Germline values: CDR1 MNHNY, CDR2 SVGAGI (reference sequence). The V end lost 7 bases, the J end lost 1 base, and 16 bases lay between the germline ends. CDR3 sequence: CASKLGVGSNTEAFF. In DNA, the CDR3 is TGTGCCAGCAAACTGGGCGTGGGGTCGAACACTGAAGCTTTCTTT.

The V and J genes are TRBV28 and TRBJ1-2; D may be TRBD1 (5 bases). This CDR3 contains 14 residues. Germline V gene lookup returns CDR1 MDHEN and CDR2 SYDVKM. With 6 bases removed from V and 1 base from J, the gap between germline ends came to 12 bases. The CDR3 loop is CASSGAGGNYGYTF. DNA for the CDR3: TGTGCCAGCAGCGGAGCGGGGGGTAACTATGGCTACACCTTC.

This clone was detected once. This chain links TRBV27 with TRBJ1-4, with unresolved D. V gave up 2 bases and J gave up 3 bases, with 7 bases separating them. The CDR3 length is 14 residues. Germline V CDR1 and CDR2: MNHEY, SMNVEV (reference sequence). CDR3 coding DNA: TGTGCCAGCAGTTTAAAACCCTCTAATGAAAAACTGTTTTTT. As protein: CASSLKPSNEKLFF.